The rows below give T cell receptor beta chains drawn from one sample of a study of Ad26.COV2.S vaccination and SARS-CoV-2 variants. The protocol was immunoSEQ multiplex PCR, while the TCRdb copy is restricted to in-frame clones and leaves out a portion. The sample records more than 150,000 clones, roughly nine tenths being singletons. The specimen was peripheral blood, collected after recovery from COVID-19. These receptors all come from a human donor who had recovered from COVID-19. Both conserved end residues are part of each CDR3. Fields, in order: clone size, D gene, J gene, V gene, CDR3 protein, CDR3 DNA. D genes are given only for firm matches. A row's size may be missing; if present it is once, few, many or a size class.

size: .
D: .
J: TRBJ2-4
V: TRBV27
CDR3: CASSLKKPKNIQYF
DNA: TGTGCCAGCAGTTTAAAAAAGCCCAAAAACATTCAGTACTTC

size: .
D: .
J: TRBJ2-1
V: TRBV5-6
CDR3: CASSLVLTSWDNEQFF
DNA: TGTGCCAGCAGCTTGGTGTTAACTAGCTGGGACAATGAGCAGTTCTTC

size: .
D: .
J: TRBJ1-6
V: TRBV7-3
CDR3: CASSFNRDSPLHF
DNA: TGTGCCAGCAGCTTCAACAGAGATTCACCCCTCCACTTT

size: .
D: TRBD1
J: TRBJ2-3
V: TRBV11-3
CDR3: CASSDRTGVSTDTQYF
DNA: TGTGCCAGCAGCGATAGGACAGGGGTGAGCACAGATACGCAGTATTTT

size: .
D: .
J: TRBJ2-3
V: TRBV18
CDR3: CASSPGASTDTQYF
DNA: TGTGCCAGCTCACCAGGTGCTAGCACAGATACGCAGTATTTT

size: .
D: .
J: TRBJ2-2
V: TRBV7-2
CDR3: CASRPVERNTGELFF
DNA: TGTGCCAGCAGACCCGTGGAGAGGAACACCGGGGAGCTGTTTTTT

size: .
D: .
J: TRBJ2-7
V: TRBV5-4
CDR3: CASSLAGHSPSYEQYF
DNA: TGTGCCAGCAGCTTGGCCGGGCACAGTCCCTCCTACGAGCAGTACTTC

size: .
D: TRBD1
J: TRBJ2-5
V: TRBV2
CDR3: CASNTQGGEETQYF
DNA: TGTGCCAGCAACACACAGGGGGGAGAAGAGACCCAGTACTTC

size: .
D: .
J: TRBJ1-6
V: TRBV7-2
CDR3: CASSPTTGYLHF
DNA: TGTGCCAGCAGCCCCACTACAGGGTACCTCCACTTT

size: few
D: .
J: TRBJ1-3
V: TRBV7-9
CDR3: CASSLDPIRNTIYF
DNA: TGTGCCAGCAGCTTAGACCCAATTAGAAACACCATATATTTT

size: .
D: .
J: TRBJ1-3
V: TRBV6-5
CDR3: CASSYRGPGNTIYF
DNA: TGTGCCAGCAGTTACCGAGGGCCTGGAAACACCATATATTTT

size: .
D: .
J: TRBJ1-1
V: TRBV2
CDR3: CARGGPGRLNTEAFF
DNA: TGTGCCAGAGGGGGGCCCGGACGGTTGAACACTGAAGCTTTCTTT

size: .
D: TRBD1
J: TRBJ1-5
V: TRBV20-1
CDR3: CSASLTRNRGRGGSKDQPQHF
DNA: TGCAGTGCTAGTCTAACAAGAAACAGGGGGAGGGGCGGGAGTAAGGATCAGCCCCAGCATTTT

size: few
D: .
J: TRBJ2-3
V: TRBV27
CDR3: CASSSEDGTDTQYF
DNA: TGTGCCAGCAGTTCCGAGGACGGCACAGATACGCAGTATTTT

size: .
D: .
J: TRBJ1-3
V: TRBV10-3
CDR3: CAISESVAGNTIYF
DNA: TGTGCCATCAGTGAATCTGTTGCTGGAAACACCATATATTTT

size: .
D: TRBD2
J: TRBJ2-5
V: TRBV9
CDR3: CASSRPREGSQETQYF
DNA: TGTGCCAGCAGCCGCCCCAGGGAGGGATCCCAAGAGACCCAGTACTTC

size: .
D: TRBD1
J: TRBJ2-4
V: TRBV19
CDR3: CASSVQGQPQSFQYF
DNA: TGTGCCAGTAGTGTACAGGGGCAACCCCAGTCTTTTCAGTACTTC

size: .
D: .
J: TRBJ1-2
V: TRBV10-2
CDR3: CASSGTNLNYGYTF
DNA: TGCGCCAGCAGTGGGACCAATCTTAACTATGGCTACACCTTC

size: .
D: .
J: TRBJ2-7
V: TRBV7-8
CDR3: CASSLVPDRSYEQYF
DNA: TGTGCCAGCAGCTTAGTACCGGACCGTTCCTACGAGCAGTACTTC

size: .
D: .
J: TRBJ2-3
V: TRBV10-2
CDR3: CASSENRATDTQYF
DNA: TGCGCCAGCAGTGAAAACAGGGCGACAGATACGCAGTATTTT

size: .
D: .
J: TRBJ1-3
V: TRBV9
CDR3: CASSVDILRGSSGNTIYF
DNA: TGTGCCAGCAGCGTAGATATTTTGAGGGGGAGCAGCGGAAACACCATATATTTT

size: .
D: TRBD2
J: TRBJ2-7
V: TRBV19
CDR3: CASSAGLAYEQYF
DNA: TGTGCCAGTAGTGCCGGACTAGCCTACGAGCAGTACTTC